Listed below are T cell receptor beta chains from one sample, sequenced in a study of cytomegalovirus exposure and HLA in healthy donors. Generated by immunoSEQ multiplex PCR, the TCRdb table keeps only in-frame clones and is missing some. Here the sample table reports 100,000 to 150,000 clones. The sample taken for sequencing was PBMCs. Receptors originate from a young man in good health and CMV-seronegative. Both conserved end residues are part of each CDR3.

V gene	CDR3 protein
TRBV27	CASSLFGQGGRGTEAFF
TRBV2	CASSATSGGPGKQFF
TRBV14	CASSVRGGLGETQYF
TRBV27	CASSFRRGYTDTQYF
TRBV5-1	CASSPRGGRYGYTF
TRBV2	CASSVSGQVLAYNEQFF
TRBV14	CASRPLPGQGTTEAFF
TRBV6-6	CASSHTTGKGDYGYTF
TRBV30	CAWNLSGRGVNEQFF
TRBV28	CASSPNRGSSSYEQYF
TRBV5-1	CASSFRGGIEAFF
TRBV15	CATSRDRVRPQHF
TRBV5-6	CASSLDLRTGNEKLFF
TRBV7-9	CASSLGAYEQYF
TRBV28	CASSSTRTGFEQYF
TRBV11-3	CASSRGFSDTQYF
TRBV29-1	CSPYDIGTGDETQYF
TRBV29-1	CSVEVYRSDTQYF
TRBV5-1	CASTPGTSGTPFNEQFF
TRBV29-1	CSVRPGGQATEAFF
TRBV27	CASSPGQANTGELFF
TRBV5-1	CASSQGTLLGGYTF
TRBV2	CASRASLAGRTTQYF
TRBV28	CASSPLGQGRNYEQYF
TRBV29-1	CSTRDSNTGELFF
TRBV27	CASSISGTPNPYEQYF
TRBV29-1	CSVVGGMNTEAFF
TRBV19	CASEGDTDSPLHF
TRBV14	CASSQETGNTEAFF